This T cell receptor beta chain came from a study of CD8 T cells in Susac syndrome. The RNA, 0.5 to 1 ug, was put through reverse transcription using random hexamers. TCRdb re-analysed the immunoSEQ multiplex PCR reads in MiXCR, keeping a single row per CDR3 protein. The sample has 150,000 to 200,000 distinct CDR3 sequences; around 92% are singletons. Germline-derived CDR1 and CDR2 are SGDLS and YYNGEE. CDR3 length: 14 residues. The V end lost 4 bases, the J end lost 1 base, and 11 bases lay between the germline ends. The material sequenced was CD4+ T cells from PBMCs. The chain couples TRBV9 to TRBJ1-1, with D possibly TRBD1 on 5 matching bases. This TCR derives from a human donor in good health. CDR3 sequence (DNA): TGTGCCAGCAGCCCCATGGGGGGGAACACTGAAGCTTTCTTT. It specifies CASSPMGGNTEAFF.